This T cell receptor (beta chain) was recovered during a study of blood T cell repertoires in COVID-19. Looking at the study overall: Samples came from the United States, Italy and Spain, spanning acute and convalescent COVID-19. Sources were T cells, B-cell-depleted T cells, or PBMCs; the material itself was cDNA or gDNA.

J gave up 0 bases and V 1 base, and 6 bases lay outside the gene matches. The germline gives CDR1 SGDLS, CDR2 YYNGEE. The CDR3 has 16 amino acids. Original processing notes: Reference gene primer amplification gave nucleated cell count estimates. The protocol was immunoSEQ multiplex PCR, while the TCRdb copy is restricted to in-frame clones and leaves out a portion. The DNA was the basis for D and trimming; V, J and clone size are from that table. This table holds some 110,000 clones, under 90% found once. Sequenced sample: peripheral blood. The TCR sequence derives from an elderly man with acute or convalescent COVID-19. The chain is built from TRBV9 and TRBJ2-5; 7 bases match TRBD1. The CDR3 spells CASSVLRTGDQETQYF. The CDR3, as DNA: TGTGCCAGCAGCGTACTGAGAACAGGGGACCAAGAGACCCAGTACTTC. The full variable domain, its missing parts supplied by reference TRBV9 and TRBJ2-5, is DSGVTQTPKHLITATGQRVTLRCSPRSGDLSVYWYQQSLDQGLQFLIQYYNGEERAKGNILERFSAQQFPDLHSELNLSSLELGDSALYFCASSVLRTGDQETQYFGPGTRLLVL.